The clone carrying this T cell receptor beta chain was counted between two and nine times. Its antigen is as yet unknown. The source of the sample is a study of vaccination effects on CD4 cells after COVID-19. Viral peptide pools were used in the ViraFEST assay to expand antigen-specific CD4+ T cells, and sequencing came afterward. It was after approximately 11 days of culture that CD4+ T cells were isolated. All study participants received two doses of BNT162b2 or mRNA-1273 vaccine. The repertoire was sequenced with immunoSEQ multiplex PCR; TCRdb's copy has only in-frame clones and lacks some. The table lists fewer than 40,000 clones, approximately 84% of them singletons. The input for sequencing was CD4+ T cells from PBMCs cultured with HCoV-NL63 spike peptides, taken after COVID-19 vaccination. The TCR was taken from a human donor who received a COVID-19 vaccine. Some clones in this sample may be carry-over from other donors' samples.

Written as DNA, the CDR3 is TGTGCCAGCAGCGTAGAGGCAGGGGTGGGATATGGCTACACCTTC. It yields the protein CASSVEAGVGYGYTF. This chain links TRBV9 with TRBJ1-2; D may be TRBD1 (6 bases). Germline values: CDR1 SGDLS, CDR2 YYNGEE. Trimming shortened V by 0 bases and J by 5 bases, and 14 bases separated the two germline ends. This CDR3 region has 15 residues.